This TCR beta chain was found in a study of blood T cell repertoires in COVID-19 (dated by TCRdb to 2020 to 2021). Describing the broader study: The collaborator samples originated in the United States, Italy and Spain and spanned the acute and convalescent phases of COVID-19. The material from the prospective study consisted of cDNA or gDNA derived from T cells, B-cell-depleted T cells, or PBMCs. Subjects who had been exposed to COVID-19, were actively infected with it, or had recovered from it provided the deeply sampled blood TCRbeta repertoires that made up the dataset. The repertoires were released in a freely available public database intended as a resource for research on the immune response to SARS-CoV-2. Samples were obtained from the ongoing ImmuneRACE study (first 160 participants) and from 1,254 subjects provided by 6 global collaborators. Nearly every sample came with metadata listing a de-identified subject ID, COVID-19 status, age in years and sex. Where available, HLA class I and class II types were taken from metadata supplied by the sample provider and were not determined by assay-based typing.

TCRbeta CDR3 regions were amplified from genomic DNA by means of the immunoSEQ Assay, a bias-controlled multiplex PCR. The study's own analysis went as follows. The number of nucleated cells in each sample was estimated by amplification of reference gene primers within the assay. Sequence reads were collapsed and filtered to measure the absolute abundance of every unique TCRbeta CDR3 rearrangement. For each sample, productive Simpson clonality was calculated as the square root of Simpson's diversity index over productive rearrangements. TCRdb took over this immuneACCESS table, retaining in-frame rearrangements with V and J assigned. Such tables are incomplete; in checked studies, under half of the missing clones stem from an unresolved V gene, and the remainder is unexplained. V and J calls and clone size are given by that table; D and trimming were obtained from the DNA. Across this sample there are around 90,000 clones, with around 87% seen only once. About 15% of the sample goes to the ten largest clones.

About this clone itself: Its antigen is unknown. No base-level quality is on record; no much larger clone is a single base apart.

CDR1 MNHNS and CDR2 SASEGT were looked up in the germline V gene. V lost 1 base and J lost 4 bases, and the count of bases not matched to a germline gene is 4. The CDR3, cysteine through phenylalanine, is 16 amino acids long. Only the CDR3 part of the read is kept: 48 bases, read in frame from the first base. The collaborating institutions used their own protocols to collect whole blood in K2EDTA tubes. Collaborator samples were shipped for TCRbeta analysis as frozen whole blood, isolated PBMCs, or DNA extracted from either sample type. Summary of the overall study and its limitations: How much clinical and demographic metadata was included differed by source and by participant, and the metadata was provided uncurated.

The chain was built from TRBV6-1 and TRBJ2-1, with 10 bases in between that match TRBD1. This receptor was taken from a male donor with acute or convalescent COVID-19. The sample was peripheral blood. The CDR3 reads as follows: CASSEGTGGRYNEQFF. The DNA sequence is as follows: TGTGCCAGCAGTGAAGGGACAGGGGGTAGATACAATGAGCAGTTCTTC.